This record looks at one T cell receptor beta chain sequence and its context. Antigen unknown. V lost 11 bases to trimming and J lost 4 bases; unmatched junction nucleotides: 6. Germline V gene sequence: CDR1 MDHEN, CDR2 SYDVKM. CDR3 length: 12 amino acids. The entry originates in a study of beta chain features in type 1 diabetes. Study results and limitations: VDJ junctions in type 1 diabetes patients carried more deletions and fewer insertions. Patients' naive, central memory and Treg TCRB repertoires seemed closer to one another than those of healthy donors. In all four CD4+ subsets, TCRB CDR3 length was significantly, moderately reduced in type 1 diabetes.

The single heparinised draw taken from each donor contained 90 to 150 mL of blood on average. Since all of the isolated RNA was reverse transcribed, expressed TCRB transcripts were what got sequenced. The repertoire was sequenced with immunoSEQ multiplex PCR; TCRdb's copy has only in-frame clones and lacks some. The sample carries under 900,000 clones, roughly 16% recorded once. The chain recombines TRBV28 with TRBJ2-7; TRBD2 agrees at 9 bases. Sequenced input: naive CD4+ T cells from blood. The source of this sequence is a woman between 18 and 29 years old in good health. CDR3 coding DNA: TGTGCCGGCGGGAGGGCCGGGTACGAGCAGTACTTC. Its protein product is CAGGRAGYEQYF.